One sample yielded the 8 T cell receptor beta chains listed below, sequenced in a study of blood T cell repertoires in COVID-19. The method was immunoSEQ multiplex PCR; TCRdb's version includes in-frame clones alone and lacks a portion of them. The sample records about 220,000 clones, 84% being singletons. Sequenced sample: PBMCs or T cells enriched from blood (not recorded which). The origin of the receptors is a woman aged 40 to 50 who had recovered from COVID-19.

In this sample, this clone turned up a few times. The chain joins TRBV5-5 to TRBJ2-5; tentatively, D is TRBD1 (5 bases). CDR1 is SGHKS and CDR2 is YYEKEE in the germline V gene (reference sequence). Trimming left V 0 bases short and J 5 bases short, with 11 bases between. CDR3 size: 14 residues. CDR3 region: CASSLAAGYETQYF. CDR3 coding DNA: TGTGCCAGCAGCTTGGCGGCAGGGTACGAGACCCAGTACTTC.

This clone was seen just once. This chain uses TRBV7-3 with TRBJ1-1; perhaps TRBD1 as D (6 bases). CDR3 length: 15 residues. CDR1 is SGHTA and CDR2 is FQGTGA in the germline V gene. Trimming took off 2 bases at V and 6 bases at J, with 16 bases between the two ends. The CDR3 loop reads CASSLFGGGVAEAFF. The CDR3 DNA reads TGTGCCAGCAGCTTATTCGGTGGGGGCGTCGCTGAAGCTTTCTTT.

This clone was seen a handful of times. The V call is TRBV4-1, the J call TRBJ1-5, with 9 positions matching TRBD1. This CDR3 has 17 residues. The germline gives CDR1 MGHRA, CDR2 YSYEKL. V shed 1 base and J 6 bases; nucleotides not matched to a gene: 10. CDR3 protein: CASSQGGKGQGGQPQHF. In DNA form, the CDR3 reads TGCGCCAGCAGCCAAGGGGGGAAGGGACAGGGAGGTCAGCCCCAGCATTTT.

CDR3 amino acids: CASSDRLGGYEQYV. CDR3 nucleotide sequence: TGTGCCAGCAGTGACAGGCTCGGAGGCTACGAGCAGTACGTC. The V and J genes are TRBV6-1 and TRBJ2-7; D may be TRBD2 (5 bases). The V gene lost 3 bases and the J gene lost 3 bases, with 12 bases spanning the gap. The CDR3 covers 14 residues. CDR1 MNHNS and CDR2 SASEGT come from the germline V gene.

The chain couples TRBV28 to TRBJ1-3; 9 nucleotides agree with TRBD1. CDR1 and CDR2 from the germline V gene are MDHEN and SYDVKM. The J segment lost 4 bases and the V segment lost 7 bases, leaving 11 bases of the junction unmatched. CDR3 length: 16 amino acids. CDR3 amino acids: CASTTGGETPGNTIYF. CDR3 DNA: TGTGCCAGCACGACAGGGGGAGAAACGCCGGGAAACACCATATATTTT.

The chain carries TRBV6-5 and TRBJ2-2; D remains unclear. Trimming took off 2 bases at V and 4 bases at J, with 5 bases between the two ends. The CDR3 is made up of 13 amino acids. Germline values: CDR1 MNHEY, CDR2 SVGAGI. The CDR3 nucleotides read TGTGCCAGCAGTTACGTCGGCACCGGGGAGCTGTTTTTT. It specifies CASSYVGTGELFF.

The rearrangement uses TRBV5-1 and TRBJ1-4; 10 bases are shared with TRBD1. Trimming cost V 3 bases and J 4 bases; bases outside gene matches: 12. The CDR3 runs to 18 residues. Germline values: CDR1 SGHRS, CDR2 YFSETQ. The CDR3 DNA reads as TGCGCCAGCAGCTCACCGGGACAGGGGAGTGGCTTTAATGAAAAACTGTTTTTT. As protein: CASSSPGQGSGFNEKLFF.

For the CDR3, the DNA is TGTGCCAGCAGCTTAGATCTGAGGCTAGCGGGAGTTGAGACCCAGTACTTC. Amino acid sequence: CASSLDLRLAGVETQYF. The chain is built from TRBV11-2 and TRBJ2-5; 10 bases are shared with TRBD2. The CDR3 length is 17 residues. Germline V gene data show CDR1 as SGHAT and CDR2 as FQNNGV. The junction had 9 bases not matched to a gene; V was cut back by 0 bases and J by 5 bases.